One T cell receptor beta chain is described in this entry. Germline V gives CDR1 MNHEY, CDR2 SMNVEV (reference sequence). CDR3 size: 14 residues. Trimming removed 7 bases from V and 4 bases from J, with 16 bases in between. Primed by a sample-barcoded 5' primer and a J-beta primer mix, a second PCR proceeded for 7 to 11 cycles. From the 5' RACE reads, TCRdb called clonotypes with MiXCR, one entry per CDR3 protein. Altogether around 780,000 distinct CDR3 sequences are present, roughly three fifths being singletons, with the ten largest covering approximately 24%. This specimen comes from a study of blood T cells in healthy people across ages.

What was sequenced was blood. The clonotype comes from a man aged 40-49 years in good health. The chain links TRBV27 to TRBJ1-1; perhaps TRBD1 as D (5 bases). CDR3 in DNA: TGTGCCAGCACCCTCGGGGGGAGCGGCACTGAAGCTTTCTTT. This gives the protein CASTLGGSGTEAFF.